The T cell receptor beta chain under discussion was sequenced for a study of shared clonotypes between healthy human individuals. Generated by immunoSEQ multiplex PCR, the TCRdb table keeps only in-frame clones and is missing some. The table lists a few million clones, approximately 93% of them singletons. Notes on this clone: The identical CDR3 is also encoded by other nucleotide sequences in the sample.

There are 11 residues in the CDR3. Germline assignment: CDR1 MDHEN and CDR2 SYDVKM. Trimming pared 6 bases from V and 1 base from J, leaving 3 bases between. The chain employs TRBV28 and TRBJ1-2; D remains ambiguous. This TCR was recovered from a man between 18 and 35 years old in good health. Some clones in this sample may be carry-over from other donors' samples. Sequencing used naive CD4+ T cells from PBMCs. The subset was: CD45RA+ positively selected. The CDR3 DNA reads TGTGCCAGCAGCCGTAACTATGGCTACACCTTC. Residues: CASSRNYGYTF.